These 2 T cell receptor beta chains originate from one sample sequenced in a study of T cells in Graves' hyperthyroidism and ophthalmopathy. Amplification of TCR beta CDR3 regions was performed using RNA transcripts as template. The study used the HTBI primer set for a first-round RT-PCR of the TCR CDR3. TCRdb re-derived calls from the multiplex PCR reads in MiXCR, one entry per CDR3 protein. The sample holds about 300,000 distinct CDR3 sequences; under 30% are singletons and the top ten take about a quarter. The sequenced material came from blood. Receptor source: a man in his forties or fifties with Graves' hyperthyroidism that later progressed to Graves' ophthalmopathy.

This clonotype was seen at least ten times. The CDR3 reads CASSLFSQGYEQYF. The CDR3 DNA reads TGTGCCAGCAGTTTATTCTCCCAGGGCTACGAGCAGTACTTC. The chain uses TRBV28 and TRBJ2-7; TRBD1 is a possible D gene (5 bases). The CDR3 is 14 residues long. V lost 1 base and J 3 bases, leaving 10 bases between the germline ends. Germline-derived CDR1 and CDR2 are MDHEN and SYDVKM.

This clonotype was counted many times. The rearrangement uses TRBV5-4 and TRBJ1-2, with a weak D call TRBD1 (5 bases). V was cut by 1 base and J by 5 bases, with 12 bases left in between. This CDR3 region has 14 residues. The germline gives CDR1 SGHNT, CDR2 YYREEE (reference sequence). The CDR3 protein is CASSLTGTEYGYTF. The DNA of the CDR3 is TGTGCCAGCAGCTTGACCGGGACGGAATATGGCTACACCTTC.